The rows below give T cell receptor beta chains drawn from one sample of a study of identical twins. TCRdb itself ran the 5' RACE reads through MiXCR, one entry per CDR3 protein. The sample holds roughly 720,000 distinct CDR3 sequences, over 15% seen once. This same sample was also taken into another study, of T cells expressing NK-cell markers.

Sequenced input: PBMCs. These receptors were taken from a woman under 30 in good health. CDR3s include the opening cysteine and the closing phenylalanine or tryptophan. A D gene is named only where the DNA matches it firmly. Clone sizes are given selectively: once, few, many, or a class where the clone is expanded.

d_call: TRBD1; v_call: TRBV7-2; clone_size: -; j_call: TRBJ1-1; cdr3_nt: TGTGCCAGCAGCTTATTCCCCGGGACAGTTTACACTGAAGCTTTCTTT; cdr3_aa: CASSLFPGTVYTEAFF
d_call: -; v_call: TRBV5-1; clone_size: -; j_call: TRBJ2-1; cdr3_nt: TGCGCCAGCAGCCTGGAGGGGGACCGAAGCTCCTACAATGAGCAGTTCTTC; cdr3_aa: CASSLEGDRSSYNEQFF
d_call: -; v_call: TRBV20-1; clone_size: -; j_call: TRBJ2-3; cdr3_nt: TGCAGTGTCCCGGCCGTGGCGGGGACAGATACGCAGTATTTT; cdr3_aa: CSVPAVAGTDTQYF
d_call: TRBD1; v_call: TRBV7-9; clone_size: -; j_call: TRBJ2-1; cdr3_nt: TGTGCCAGCAGCTCTACCCGGACAGGAGGAGTCAATGAGCAGTTCTTC; cdr3_aa: CASSSTRTGGVNEQFF
d_call: -; v_call: TRBV5-5; clone_size: -; j_call: TRBJ2-1; cdr3_nt: TGTGCCAGCAGCAGTTCGACTGGGAGTGCGTTCTTC; cdr3_aa: CASSSSTGSAFF
d_call: -; v_call: TRBV11-2; clone_size: -; j_call: TRBJ2-7; cdr3_nt: TGTGCCAGCAGCTTATATGGGGACACCTACGAGCAGTACTTC; cdr3_aa: CASSLYGDTYEQYF
d_call: TRBD1; v_call: TRBV6-5; clone_size: few; j_call: TRBJ1-2; cdr3_nt: TGTGCCAGCAGTTCGTTTCTCCTTCAACAGGGGGATTATGGCTACACCTTC; cdr3_aa: CASSSFLLQQGDYGYTF
d_call: -; v_call: TRBV12-3/TRBV12-4; clone_size: many; j_call: TRBJ1-4; cdr3_nt: TGTGCCAGCAGTTCGTCGGAGGAAAAACTGTTTTTT; cdr3_aa: CASSSSEEKLFF
d_call: TRBD2; v_call: TRBV20-1; clone_size: -; j_call: TRBJ2-1; cdr3_nt: TGCAGTGTTCTACCTAGCGGGAGGATTAATGAGCAGTTCTTC; cdr3_aa: CSVLPSGRINEQFF
d_call: -; v_call: TRBV5-1; clone_size: -; j_call: TRBJ2-3; cdr3_nt: TGCGCCAGCAGCTCTACCCCGGGACCCTCAGGGGATACGCAGTATTTT; cdr3_aa: CASSSTPGPSGDTQYF
d_call: TRBD2; v_call: TRBV5-1; clone_size: -; j_call: TRBJ2-7; cdr3_nt: TGCGCCAGCAGCTTGGGTTGGCTAGCGGGGGACTACTACGAGCAGTACTTC; cdr3_aa: CASSLGWLAGDYYEQYF
d_call: TRBD1; v_call: TRBV30; clone_size: -; j_call: TRBJ2-7; cdr3_nt: TGTGCCTGGGGGCGTGGGACAGGGGCAGGCGAGCAGTACTTC; cdr3_aa: CAWGRGTGAGEQYF
d_call: -; v_call: TRBV9; clone_size: -; j_call: TRBJ1-1; cdr3_nt: TGTGCCAGCAGCTTAGGAACATCAGGGGCAACAGCTTTCTTT; cdr3_aa: CASSLGTSGATAFF
d_call: TRBD1; v_call: TRBV29-1; clone_size: many; j_call: TRBJ2-1; cdr3_nt: TGCAGCGTTGGAGGCGGACAGGGTTCCTACAATGAGCAGTTCTTC; cdr3_aa: CSVGGGQGSYNEQFF
d_call: TRBD2; v_call: TRBV20-1; clone_size: few; j_call: TRBJ2-3; cdr3_nt: TGCAGTGCCACTCTAGCGGGAGAGGGGGGAACGCAGTATTTT; cdr3_aa: CSATLAGEGGTQYF
d_call: -; v_call: TRBV7-8; clone_size: few; j_call: TRBJ2-4; cdr3_nt: TGTGCCAGCAGCTTCCTGGTAAACATTCAGTACTTC; cdr3_aa: CASSFLVNIQYF
d_call: -; v_call: TRBV7-2; clone_size: -; j_call: TRBJ1-1; cdr3_nt: TGTGCCAGCAGCTTAGATAGGAGAACAGCTTTCTTT; cdr3_aa: CASSLDRRTAFF
d_call: -; v_call: TRBV12-3/TRBV12-4; clone_size: -; j_call: TRBJ2-1; cdr3_nt: TGTGCCAGCGGGGGACTGAGGGATGAGCAGTTCTTC; cdr3_aa: CASGGLRDEQFF
d_call: TRBD1; v_call: TRBV7-7; clone_size: many; j_call: TRBJ2-1; cdr3_nt: TGTGCCAGCAGCTGGGACAGGGACAATGAGCAGTTCTTC; cdr3_aa: CASSWDRDNEQFF
d_call: TRBD1; v_call: TRBV29-1; clone_size: -; j_call: TRBJ2-7; cdr3_nt: TGCAGCGTCGAAGGTAACAGGGGGTTCGAGCAGTACTTC; cdr3_aa: CSVEGNRGFEQYF
d_call: -; v_call: TRBV20-1; clone_size: -; j_call: TRBJ1-4; cdr3_nt: TGCAGTGCCGGAGGGGGAAATGAAAAACTGTTTTTT; cdr3_aa: CSAGGGNEKLFF
d_call: -; v_call: TRBV5-1; clone_size: -; j_call: TRBJ2-3; cdr3_nt: TGCGCCAGCAGCTTGGGACAGCCCCAAATCACAGATACGCAGTATTTT; cdr3_aa: CASSLGQPQITDTQYF
d_call: -; v_call: TRBV20-1; clone_size: few; j_call: TRBJ2-2; cdr3_nt: TGCAGTACCCGGGGGAGCTCGAACACCGGGGAGCTGTTTTTT; cdr3_aa: CSTRGSSNTGELFF
d_call: -; v_call: TRBV29-1; clone_size: few; j_call: TRBJ1-2; cdr3_nt: TGCAGCGTTGAGGAAGGCCGCACGGAGGGCTACACCTTC; cdr3_aa: CSVEEGRTEGYTF
d_call: -; v_call: TRBV5-5; clone_size: -; j_call: TRBJ1-4; cdr3_nt: TGTGCCAGCAGCGGGGGTCGGGTGGATGAAAAACTGTTTTTT; cdr3_aa: CASSGGRVDEKLFF
d_call: -; v_call: TRBV5-1; clone_size: once; j_call: TRBJ2-1; cdr3_nt: TGCGCCAGCAGCAGGGGATTAGCCACCAATGAGCAGTTCTTC; cdr3_aa: CASSRGLATNEQFF
d_call: -; v_call: TRBV5-1; clone_size: few; j_call: TRBJ1-3; cdr3_nt: TGCGCCAGCAGCTTGGAAAAGACGAACTCTGGAAACACCATATATTTT; cdr3_aa: CASSLEKTNSGNTIYF
d_call: TRBD1; v_call: TRBV24-1; clone_size: many; j_call: TRBJ2-3; cdr3_nt: TGTGCCACCAGTGATAGGGGACAGGGGGATACGCAGTATTTT; cdr3_aa: CATSDRGQGDTQYF
d_call: -; v_call: TRBV6-6; clone_size: -; j_call: TRBJ2-1; cdr3_nt: TGTGCCAGCAGGACGCCGAACAATGAGCAGTTCTTC; cdr3_aa: CASRTPNNEQFF
d_call: -; v_call: TRBV15; clone_size: -; j_call: TRBJ1-2; cdr3_nt: TGTGCCACCAGTTCTAGGGCGGATGGCTACACCTTC; cdr3_aa: CATSSRADGYTF
d_call: TRBD1; v_call: TRBV20-1; clone_size: few; j_call: TRBJ1-6; cdr3_nt: TGCAGTGCTAGACCTACGGGACAGCCAGGACCCCTCCACTTT; cdr3_aa: CSARPTGQPGPLHF
d_call: -; v_call: TRBV10-3; clone_size: -; j_call: TRBJ2-5; cdr3_nt: TGTGCCATCAGTGATACCCGAGAAGAGACCCAGTACTTC; cdr3_aa: CAISDTREETQYF
d_call: TRBD1; v_call: TRBV5-1; clone_size: -; j_call: TRBJ2-1; cdr3_nt: TGCGCCAGCAGCTTTGGACAGGTTACGGATGAGCAGTTCTTC; cdr3_aa: CASSFGQVTDEQFF
d_call: -; v_call: TRBV6-6; clone_size: few; j_call: TRBJ2-7; cdr3_nt: TGTGCCAGCAGACCCCCCGGTAACGAGCAGTACTTC; cdr3_aa: CASRPPGNEQYF
d_call: -; v_call: TRBV20-1; clone_size: many; j_call: TRBJ2-1; cdr3_nt: TGCAGTGGTCGGAGGAACAGTGAGCAGTTCTTC; cdr3_aa: CSGRRNSEQFF
d_call: TRBD2; v_call: TRBV7-9; clone_size: -; j_call: TRBJ2-3; cdr3_nt: TGTGCCAGCAGCTCTAGCGGGAGGAGGTCAGATACGCAGTATTTT; cdr3_aa: CASSSSGRRSDTQYF
d_call: TRBD1; v_call: TRBV5-1; clone_size: -; j_call: TRBJ2-7; cdr3_nt: TGCGCCAGCAGCCGGGGACAGGGACGCGAGCAGTACTTC; cdr3_aa: CASSRGQGREQYF
d_call: -; v_call: TRBV20-1; clone_size: -; j_call: TRBJ2-5; cdr3_nt: TGCAGTGCTGGGAGGAACCAAGAGACCCAGTACTTC; cdr3_aa: CSAGRNQETQYF
d_call: -; v_call: TRBV12-3/TRBV12-4; clone_size: few; j_call: TRBJ2-5; cdr3_nt: TGTGCCAGCACCAGACACGGGGAGACCCAGTACTTC; cdr3_aa: CASTRHGETQYF
d_call: TRBD2; v_call: TRBV5-1; clone_size: few; j_call: TRBJ2-7; cdr3_nt: TGCGCCAGCAGCAGAGGAGGCACTAGCGTATCCTACGAGCAGTACTTC; cdr3_aa: CASSRGGTSVSYEQYF
d_call: TRBD1; v_call: TRBV12-3/TRBV12-4; clone_size: -; j_call: TRBJ2-7; cdr3_nt: TGTGCCAGCAGGTCCGGGACAGGGGGTTTTACTACCTACGAGCAGTACTTC; cdr3_aa: CASRSGTGGFTTYEQYF
d_call: -; v_call: TRBV5-1; clone_size: -; j_call: TRBJ2-3; cdr3_nt: TGCGCCAGCAGCTCCCCTGGCGGAAGTAGGGGCCCACTAGATACGCAGTATTTT; cdr3_aa: CASSSPGGSRGPLDTQYF
d_call: -; v_call: TRBV5-1; clone_size: -; j_call: TRBJ1-1; cdr3_nt: TGCGCCAGCAGTCTGAGCCCGGAGGGAACTGAAGCTTTCTTT; cdr3_aa: CASSLSPEGTEAFF
d_call: TRBD1; v_call: TRBV12-3/TRBV12-4; clone_size: few; j_call: TRBJ2-6; cdr3_nt: TGTGCCAGCAGTTCCAGGGGGTCCGGGGCCAACGTCCTGACTTTC; cdr3_aa: CASSSRGSGANVLTF
d_call: -; v_call: TRBV10-3; clone_size: -; j_call: TRBJ2-2; cdr3_nt: TGTGCCATCTATGGATATCGTGGGAACACCGGGGAGCTGTTTTTT; cdr3_aa: CAIYGYRGNTGELFF
d_call: -; v_call: TRBV6-5; clone_size: -; j_call: TRBJ2-7; cdr3_nt: TGTGCCAGCAGTTCGCTTCGGGCTAGCGTCCACGAGCAGTACTTC; cdr3_aa: CASSSLRASVHEQYF
d_call: -; v_call: TRBV20-1; clone_size: -; j_call: TRBJ2-1; cdr3_nt: TGCAGTGCTAGAGGGCATCGGAACTCCTACAATGAGCAGTTCTTC; cdr3_aa: CSARGHRNSYNEQFF
d_call: -; v_call: TRBV13; clone_size: -; j_call: TRBJ2-5; cdr3_nt: TGTGCCAGCAGCTCCACAGAAGAACAAGAGACCCAGTACTTC; cdr3_aa: CASSSTEEQETQYF
d_call: -; v_call: TRBV29-1; clone_size: -; j_call: TRBJ2-1; cdr3_nt: TGCAGCGTCAAACGGGGGGCCGACCGCCATGAGCAGTTCTTC; cdr3_aa: CSVKRGADRHEQFF
d_call: TRBD2; v_call: TRBV10-3; clone_size: -; j_call: TRBJ2-7; cdr3_nt: TGTGCCATCAGTTATGCGGTAGCGGGAGAGCAGTACTTC; cdr3_aa: CAISYAVAGEQYF
d_call: TRBD2; v_call: TRBV7-7; clone_size: many; j_call: TRBJ2-5; cdr3_nt: TGTGCCAGCAGCTCCGGGACTAACTTCCAAGAGACCCAGTACTTC; cdr3_aa: CASSSGTNFQETQYF